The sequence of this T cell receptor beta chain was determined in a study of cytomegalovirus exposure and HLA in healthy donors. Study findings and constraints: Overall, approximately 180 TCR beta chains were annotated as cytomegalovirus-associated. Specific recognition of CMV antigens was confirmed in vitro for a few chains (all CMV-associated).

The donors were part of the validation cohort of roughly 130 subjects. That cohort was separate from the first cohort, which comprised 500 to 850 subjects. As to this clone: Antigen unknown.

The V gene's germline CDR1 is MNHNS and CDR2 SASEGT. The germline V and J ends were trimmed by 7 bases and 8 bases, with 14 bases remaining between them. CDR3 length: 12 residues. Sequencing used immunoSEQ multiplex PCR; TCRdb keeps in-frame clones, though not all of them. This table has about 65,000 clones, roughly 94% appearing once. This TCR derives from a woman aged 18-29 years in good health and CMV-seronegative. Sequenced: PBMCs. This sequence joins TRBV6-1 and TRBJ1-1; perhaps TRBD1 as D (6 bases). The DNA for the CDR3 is TGTGCCAGCAACACTGGACAGTTCGAAGCTTTCTTT. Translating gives CASNTGQFEAFF.